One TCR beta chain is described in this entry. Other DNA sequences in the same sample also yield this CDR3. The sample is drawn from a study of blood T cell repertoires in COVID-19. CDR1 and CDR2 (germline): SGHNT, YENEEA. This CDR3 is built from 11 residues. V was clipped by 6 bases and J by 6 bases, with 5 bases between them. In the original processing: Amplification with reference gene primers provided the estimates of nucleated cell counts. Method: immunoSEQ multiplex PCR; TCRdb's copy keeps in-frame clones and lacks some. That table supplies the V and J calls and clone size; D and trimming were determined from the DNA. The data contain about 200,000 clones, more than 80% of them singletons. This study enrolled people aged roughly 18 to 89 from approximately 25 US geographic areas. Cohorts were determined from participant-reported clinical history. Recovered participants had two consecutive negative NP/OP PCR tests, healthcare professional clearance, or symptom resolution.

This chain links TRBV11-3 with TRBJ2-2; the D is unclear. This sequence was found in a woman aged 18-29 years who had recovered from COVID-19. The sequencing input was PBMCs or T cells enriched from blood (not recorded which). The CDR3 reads CASSRSGELFF. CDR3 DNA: TGTGCCAGCAGTCGTTCCGGGGAGCTGTTTTTT.